The 2 T cell receptor beta chains reported below all come from one sample, sequenced in a study of blood T cell repertoires in COVID-19. Sequenced by immunoSEQ multiplex PCR; TCRdb stores in-frame clones only, minus some. The sample has about 180,000 clones; 86% are singletons. Sequenced material: PBMCs or T cells enriched from blood (not recorded which). The receptors originated from a woman in her 30s who had recovered from COVID-19.

V is TRBV5-8 and J is TRBJ2-1; 7 bases align to TRBD2. This CDR3 comprises 15 residues. The germline V gene encodes CDR1 SGHTS and CDR2 YDEGEE. Trimming took 4 bases from V and 6 from J; bases not matched to a gene: 10. The CDR3 DNA is TGTGCCAGCAGCCCTACCCGCGGGAGAAGCAATGAGCAGTTCTTC. It specifies CASSPTRGRSNEQFF.

The chain is built from TRBV27 and TRBJ2-1, with D hard to call. Trimming cost V 3 bases and J 4 bases, with 10 bases left between them. CDR3 length equals 14 residues. CDR1 MNHEY and CDR2 SMNVEV come from the germline V gene (reference sequence). CDR3 in amino acids: CASSLAAAYNEQFF. The CDR3 DNA is TGTGCCAGCAGTTTGGCGGCAGCTTACAATGAGCAGTTCTTC.